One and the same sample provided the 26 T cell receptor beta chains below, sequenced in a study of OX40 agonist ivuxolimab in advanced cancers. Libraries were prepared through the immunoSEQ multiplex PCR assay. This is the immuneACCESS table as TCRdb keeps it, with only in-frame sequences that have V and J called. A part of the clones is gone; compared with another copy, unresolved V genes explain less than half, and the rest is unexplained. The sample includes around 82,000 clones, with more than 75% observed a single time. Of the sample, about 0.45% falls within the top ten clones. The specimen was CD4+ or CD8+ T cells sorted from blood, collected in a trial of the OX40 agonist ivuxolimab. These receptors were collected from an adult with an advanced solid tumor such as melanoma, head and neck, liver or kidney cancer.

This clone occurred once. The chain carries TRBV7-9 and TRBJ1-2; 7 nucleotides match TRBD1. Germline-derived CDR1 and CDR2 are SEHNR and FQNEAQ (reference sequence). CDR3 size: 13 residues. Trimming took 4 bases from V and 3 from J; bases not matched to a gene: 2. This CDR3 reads CASSSQGYYGYTF. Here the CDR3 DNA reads TGTGCCAGCAGCTCACAGGGGTACTATGGCTACACCTTC.

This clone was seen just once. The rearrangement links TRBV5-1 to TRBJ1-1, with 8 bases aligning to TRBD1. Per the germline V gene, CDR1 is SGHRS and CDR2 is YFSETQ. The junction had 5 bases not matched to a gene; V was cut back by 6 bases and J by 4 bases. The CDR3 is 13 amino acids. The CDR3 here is CASTGTGRTEAFF. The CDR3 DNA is TGCGCCAGCACCGGGACAGGCCGCACTGAAGCTTTCTTT.

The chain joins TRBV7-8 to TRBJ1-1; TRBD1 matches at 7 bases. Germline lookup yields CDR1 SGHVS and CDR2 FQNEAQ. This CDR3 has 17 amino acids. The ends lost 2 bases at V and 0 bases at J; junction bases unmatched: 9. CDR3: CASSLYGATGLNTEAFF. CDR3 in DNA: TGTGCCAGCAGCTTATACGGGGCGACAGGGCTGAACACTGAAGCTTTCTTT. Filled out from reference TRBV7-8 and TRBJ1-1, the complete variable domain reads GAGVSQSPRYKVAKRGQDVALRCDPISGHVSLFWYQQALGQGPEFLTYFQNEAQLDKSGLPSDRFFAERPEGSVSTLKIQRTQQEDSAVYLCASSLYGATGLNTEAFFGQGTRLTVV.

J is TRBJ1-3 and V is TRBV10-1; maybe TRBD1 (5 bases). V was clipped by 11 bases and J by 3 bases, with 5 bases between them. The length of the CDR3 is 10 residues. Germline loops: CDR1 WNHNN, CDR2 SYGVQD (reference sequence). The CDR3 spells CAGGGNTIYF. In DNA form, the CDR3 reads TGCGCCGGGGGTGGAAACACCATATATTTT.

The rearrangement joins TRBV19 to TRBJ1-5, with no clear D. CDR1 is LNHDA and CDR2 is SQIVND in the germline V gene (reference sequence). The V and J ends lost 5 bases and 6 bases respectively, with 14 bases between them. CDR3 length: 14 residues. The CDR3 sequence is CASSLSWESQPQHF. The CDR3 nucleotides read TGTGCCAGTAGTCTTTCGTGGGAAAGTCAGCCCCAGCATTTT.

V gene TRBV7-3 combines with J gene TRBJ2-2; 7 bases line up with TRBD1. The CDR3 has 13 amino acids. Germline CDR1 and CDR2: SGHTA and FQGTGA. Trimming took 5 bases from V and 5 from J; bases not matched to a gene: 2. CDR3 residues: CASSEQGTGELFF. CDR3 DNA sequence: TGTGCCAGCAGCGAACAGGGGACCGGGGAGCTGTTTTTT.

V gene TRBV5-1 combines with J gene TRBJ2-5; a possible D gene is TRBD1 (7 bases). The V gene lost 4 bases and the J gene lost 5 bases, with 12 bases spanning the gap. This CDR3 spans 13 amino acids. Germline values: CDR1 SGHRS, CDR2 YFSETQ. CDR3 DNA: TGCGCCAGCAGCGTGACAGGGAGGGAGACCCAGTACTTC. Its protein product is CASSVTGRETQYF.

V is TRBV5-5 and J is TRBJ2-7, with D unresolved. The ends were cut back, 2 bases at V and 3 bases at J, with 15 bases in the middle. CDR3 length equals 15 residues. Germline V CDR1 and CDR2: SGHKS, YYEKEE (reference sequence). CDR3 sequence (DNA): TGTGCCAGCAGCTTAAGAGACGGTATACTCTACGAGCAGTACTTC. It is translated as CASSLRDGILYEQYF.

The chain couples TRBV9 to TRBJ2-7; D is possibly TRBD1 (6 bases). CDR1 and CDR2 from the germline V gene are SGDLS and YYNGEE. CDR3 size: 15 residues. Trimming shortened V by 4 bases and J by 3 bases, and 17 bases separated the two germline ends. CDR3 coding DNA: TGTGCCAGCAGCCCAAATCTGGGGGCGGTCTACGAGCAGTACTTC. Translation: CASSPNLGAVYEQYF.

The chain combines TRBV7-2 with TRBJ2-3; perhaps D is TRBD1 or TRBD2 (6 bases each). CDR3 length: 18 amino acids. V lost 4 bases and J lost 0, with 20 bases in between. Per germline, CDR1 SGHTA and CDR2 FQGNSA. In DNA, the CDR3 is TGTGCCAGCAGCTCCCCGGGGTGGGGGGCCATAAGCACAGATACGCAGTATTTT. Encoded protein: CASSSPGWGAISTDTQYF.

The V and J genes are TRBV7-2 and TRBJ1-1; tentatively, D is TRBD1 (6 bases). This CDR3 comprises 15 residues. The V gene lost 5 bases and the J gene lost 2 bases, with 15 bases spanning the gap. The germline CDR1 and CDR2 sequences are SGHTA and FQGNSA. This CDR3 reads CASSPPGGPNTEAFF. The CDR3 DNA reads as TGTGCCAGCAGCCCCCCGGGGGGGCCCAACACTGAAGCTTTCTTT.

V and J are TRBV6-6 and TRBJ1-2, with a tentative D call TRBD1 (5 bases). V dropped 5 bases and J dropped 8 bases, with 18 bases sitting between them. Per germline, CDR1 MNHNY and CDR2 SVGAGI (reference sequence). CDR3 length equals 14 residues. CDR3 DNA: TGTGCCAGCAGTCCCCGGGACGGCCTAAAGGGCTACACCTTC. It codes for CASSPRDGLKGYTF.

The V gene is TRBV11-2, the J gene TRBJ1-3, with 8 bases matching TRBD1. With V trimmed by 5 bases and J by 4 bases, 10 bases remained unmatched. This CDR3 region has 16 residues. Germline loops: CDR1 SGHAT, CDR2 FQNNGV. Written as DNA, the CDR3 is TGTGCCAGCAGCCGACTTCAGGGGGCAAAGGGAAACACCATATATTTT. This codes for CASSRLQGAKGNTIYF.

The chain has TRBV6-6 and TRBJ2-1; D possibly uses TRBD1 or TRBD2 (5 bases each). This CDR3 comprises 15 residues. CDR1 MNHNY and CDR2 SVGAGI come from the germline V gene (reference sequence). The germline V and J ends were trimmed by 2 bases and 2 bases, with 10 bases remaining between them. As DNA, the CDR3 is TGTGCCAGCAGTTACGGGGGTATGACCTACAATGAGCAGTTCTTC. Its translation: CASSYGGMTYNEQFF.

The CDR3 DNA reads TGTGCCAGCAGCAGGCCTGGGGGGAGCCAAGAGACCCAGTACTTC. This codes for CASSRPGGSQETQYF. This chain joins TRBV9 and TRBJ2-5; possible D gene TRBD2, 6 bases. CDR1 and CDR2 (germline): SGDLS, YYNGEE. Trimming removed 4 bases at V and 1 base at J, with 14 bases between. The CDR3 has 15 residues.

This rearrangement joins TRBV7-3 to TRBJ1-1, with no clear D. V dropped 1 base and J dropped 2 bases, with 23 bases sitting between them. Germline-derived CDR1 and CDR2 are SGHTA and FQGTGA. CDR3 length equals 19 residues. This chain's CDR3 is CASSLKVARGWPPNTEAFF. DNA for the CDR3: TGTGCCAGCAGCTTAAAAGTGGCGCGCGGGTGGCCCCCTAACACTGAAGCTTTCTTT.

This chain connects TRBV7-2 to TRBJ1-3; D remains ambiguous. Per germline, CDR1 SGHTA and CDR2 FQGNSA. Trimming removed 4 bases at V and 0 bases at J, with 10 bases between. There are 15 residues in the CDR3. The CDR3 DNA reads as TGTGCCAGCAGCTATAGAGGAATCTCTGGAAACACCATATATTTT. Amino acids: CASSYRGISGNTIYF.

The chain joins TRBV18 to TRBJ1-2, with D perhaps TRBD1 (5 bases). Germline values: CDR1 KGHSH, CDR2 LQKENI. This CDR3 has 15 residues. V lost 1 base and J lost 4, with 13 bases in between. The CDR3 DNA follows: TGTGCCAGCTCACCACGGGGCAGCGGGGGCTATGGCTACACCTTC. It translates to CASSPRGSGGYGYTF.

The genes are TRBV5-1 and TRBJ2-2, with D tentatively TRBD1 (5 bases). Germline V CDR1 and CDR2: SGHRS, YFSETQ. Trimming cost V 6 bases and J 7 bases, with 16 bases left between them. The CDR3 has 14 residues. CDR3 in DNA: TGCGCCAGCACCTCCTCCAGGGCGATCGGGGAGCTGTTTTTT. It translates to CASTSSRAIGELFF.

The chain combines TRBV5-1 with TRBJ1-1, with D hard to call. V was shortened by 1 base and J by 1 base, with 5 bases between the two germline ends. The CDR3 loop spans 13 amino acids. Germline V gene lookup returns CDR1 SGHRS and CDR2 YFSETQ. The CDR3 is CASSLPENTEAFF. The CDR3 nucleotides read TGCGCCAGCAGCTTGCCGGAGAACACTGAAGCTTTCTTT.

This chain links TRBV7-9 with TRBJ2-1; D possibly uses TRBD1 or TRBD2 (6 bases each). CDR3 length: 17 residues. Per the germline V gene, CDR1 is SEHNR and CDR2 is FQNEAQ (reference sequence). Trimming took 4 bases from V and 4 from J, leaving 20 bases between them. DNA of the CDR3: TGTGCCAGCAGCTACCCTCATTTGGGGGGCCTGTACAATGAGCAGTTCTTC. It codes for CASSYPHLGGLYNEQFF.

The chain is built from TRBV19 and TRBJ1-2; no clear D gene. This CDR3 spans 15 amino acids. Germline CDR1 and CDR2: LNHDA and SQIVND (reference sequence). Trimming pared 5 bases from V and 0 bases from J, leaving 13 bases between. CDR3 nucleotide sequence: TGTGCCAGTAGTGGGCTGACTCTAGCTAACTATGGCTACACCTTC. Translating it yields CASSGLTLANYGYTF.

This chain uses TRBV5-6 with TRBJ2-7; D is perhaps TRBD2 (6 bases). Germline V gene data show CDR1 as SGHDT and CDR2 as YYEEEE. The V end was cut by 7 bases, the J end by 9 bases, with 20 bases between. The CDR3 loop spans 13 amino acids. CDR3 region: CASFLGTSGGQYF. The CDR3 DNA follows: TGTGCCAGCTTCCTAGGGACTTCGGGCGGGCAGTACTTC.

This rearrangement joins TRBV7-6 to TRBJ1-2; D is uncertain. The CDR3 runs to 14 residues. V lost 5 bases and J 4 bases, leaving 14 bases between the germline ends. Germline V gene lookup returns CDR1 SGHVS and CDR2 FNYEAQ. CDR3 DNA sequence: TGTGCCAGCAGCCCCGGAGTTGTAAGCTATGGCTACACCTTC. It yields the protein CASSPGVVSYGYTF.

CDR3: CASSLEGEYEQYF. CDR3 nucleotides: TGTGCCAGCAGCTTAGAGGGGGAGTACGAGCAGTACTTC. This sequence joins TRBV7-3 and TRBJ2-5, with a tentative D call TRBD1 (6 bases). The J call could be wrong; TRBJ2-7 is a better fit for the DNA end. The CDR3 sequence is 13 residues long. The V gene's germline CDR1 is SGHTA and CDR2 FQGTGA.

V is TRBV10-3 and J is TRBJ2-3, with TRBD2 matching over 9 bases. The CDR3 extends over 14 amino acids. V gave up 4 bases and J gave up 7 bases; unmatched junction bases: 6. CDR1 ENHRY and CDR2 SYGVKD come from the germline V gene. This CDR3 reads CAISGTSGGNTQYF. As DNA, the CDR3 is TGTGCCATCAGTGGGACCAGCGGGGGGAATACGCAGTATTTT.